This entry describes one T cell receptor (beta chain). Its antigen is unidentified. The source of the sample is a study of shared clonotypes between healthy human individuals. Study in general: Per-donor plates numbered three CD4 naive, three CD4 memory, two CD8 naive and one CD8 memory.

Using immunoSEQ multiplex PCR, the repertoire was profiled, and TCRdb retains in-frame clones only, with some absent. Among some 2,000,000 clones listed, approximately 94% were seen once. The germline V and J ends were trimmed by 5 bases and 6 bases, with 11 bases remaining between them. This CDR3 has 13 amino acids. In germline, CDR1 is MNHEY, CDR2 SMNVEV (reference sequence). General study findings and limits: Memory subsets generally showed smaller estimated richness than naive subsets did. Among a handful of donors, approximately 5% of naive CD4 clonotypes were found in common. Owing to a small donor count, the genetic and exposure-history diversity represented was limited.

The naive CD8 subset, CD45RO-negative cells positively selected for CCR7, excluded terminally differentiated effector memory CD45RA+ cells. V and J are TRBV27 and TRBJ2-1; perhaps TRBD2 as D (6 bases). The sequence was obtained from a man between 18 and 29 years old in good health. Sequenced input: naive CD8+ T cells sorted from blood. The CDR3 region has the DNA TGTGCCAGCAGTCCCGGGACTGGCAATGAGCAGTTCTTC. It is translated as CASSPGTGNEQFF.